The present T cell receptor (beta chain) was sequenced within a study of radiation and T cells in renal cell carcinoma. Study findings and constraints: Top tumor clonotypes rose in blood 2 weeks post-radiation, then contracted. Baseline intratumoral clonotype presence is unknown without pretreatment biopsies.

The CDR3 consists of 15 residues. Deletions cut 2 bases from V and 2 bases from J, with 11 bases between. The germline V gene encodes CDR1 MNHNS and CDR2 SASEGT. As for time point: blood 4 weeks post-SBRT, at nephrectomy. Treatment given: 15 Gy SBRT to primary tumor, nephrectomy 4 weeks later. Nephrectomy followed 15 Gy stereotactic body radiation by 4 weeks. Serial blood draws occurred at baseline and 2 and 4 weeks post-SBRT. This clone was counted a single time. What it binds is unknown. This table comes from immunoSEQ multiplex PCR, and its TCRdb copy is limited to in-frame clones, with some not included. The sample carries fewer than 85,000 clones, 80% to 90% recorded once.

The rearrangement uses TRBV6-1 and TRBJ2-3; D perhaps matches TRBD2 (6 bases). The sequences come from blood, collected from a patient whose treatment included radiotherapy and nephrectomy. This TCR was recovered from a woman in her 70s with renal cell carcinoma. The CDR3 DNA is TGTGCCAGCAGTGAAATCGGGGGAGCCACAGATACGCAGTATTTT. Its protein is CASSEIGGATDTQYF.